This TCR beta chain was recorded in a study of blood T cells in healthy people across ages (dated by TCRdb to between 2015 and 2016). For the study in its entirety: In model experiments, template switching captured about one uniquely barcoded TCR beta cDNA molecule for every two T cells. Donors were grouped into four age groups: young (average 16 years), middle-aged (about 38), aged (around 60) and long-lived (less than 85). Using deep sequencing normalized with unique cDNA molecular identifiers, the study measured how TCR beta repertoire diversity changes with age. For two donors (one aged 18 to 29 and one aged 80 or older), the study analyzed two additional independent replicas of 1 million unique cDNA reads from the same blood draw. To avoid experimental bias, donors of different ages were spread randomly across the sequencing lanes. Study-wide findings and limitations: The long-lived group showed more naive CD4+ T cells, fewer expanded clones and increased TCR diversity than the aged group, suggesting age selection. Observed TCR beta diversity correlated strongly with the percentage of naive T cells measured by flow cytometry. Since profiling was done on bulk unsorted PBMCs, naive and antigen-experienced compartments could not be conclusively compared. Observed TCR beta diversity per million T cells fell roughly linearly with age, and a significant reduction was already apparent by age around 44. Estimates of total diversity based on one million sequenced T cells were considered lower bounds and underestimates. Donor CMV infection status was unknown, potentially confounding age-related changes in expanded clonotypes.

Libraries were made using 5' RACE. Data came from an Illumina HiSeq 2500. The second PCR ran for about 6 to 11 cycles and used a J-beta primer mix along with a sample-barcoded 5' primer. Each TCR beta cDNA molecule received a unique molecular identifier from a template-switch 5' adaptor carrying 12 random nucleotides. At least 2.5 million CDR3-containing paired-end reads were obtained from each sample. First-strand cDNA synthesis was performed from all RNA using the Mint cDNA synthesis kit, with priming by a TRBC-specific oligonucleotide. All cDNA was treated with uracil-DNA glycosylase and then went through a first 18-cycle PCR with the universal primers M1SS and BC2_uni_R. On the study's bioinformatics: Normalization of each sample was performed by random selection of 1 million high-quality reads, each carrying a distinct molecular identifier. Reads with shared molecular identifiers were discarded instead of being binned into consensus sequences. MiTCR, run with a Q25 quality threshold and the strictest error-elimination algorithm, handled CDR3 identification, clonotype clustering and error correction. Lower-bound total TCR beta diversity was estimated with a nonparametric unseen species model using Euler transformation. The public reads were run again by TCRdb, first through fastp at Q25 and then through MiXCR, and only productive beta chains were kept. Every distinct CDR3 protein forms one entry, paired with its most common genes and DNA. These V and J calls derive from TCRdb rather than the authors' analysis. This sample lists about 650,000 distinct CDR3 sequences; about 32% were detected once. Together, the top ten hold 15% to 19% of the sample.

The germline V gene specifies SGHRS as CDR1 and YFSETQ as CDR2. V loses 5 bases at its end and J loses 5 bases; junction bases beyond the gene matches: 10. The CDR3 runs 14 amino acids, cysteine and phenylalanine included. Only CDR3 DNA remains: 42 bases, in frame from the first base. As to this clonotype: The clone's antigen remains unknown. The record has no base qualities; no much larger clone is one base away.

The donors were roughly 39 Caucasian individuals from Russia, aged about 6 to 95 years, who were systemically healthy. Each donor gave about 9.7 milliliters of peripheral blood, drawn into EDTA-treated Vacutainer tubes. Ficoll-Paque density-gradient centrifugation was used to isolate PBMCs, with at least 6 million per sample. Trizol reagent was used to extract total RNA from PBMCs, with at least 5 micrograms per sample. For every donor, an aliquot of PBMCs went through flow cytometry to measure the percentages of naive CD45RAhigh/CD27high T cells. Source material: blood. This TCR was sampled from a woman of 80 years or more in good health. Donor details come from another sample of the same person, matched by shared clones. The rearranged segments are TRBV5-1 and TRBJ2-7, with 7 bases aligning to TRBD1. The DNA is TGCGCCAGCAGTTTCGACAGGGATTATAACGAGCAGTACTTC. This encodes CASSFDRDYNEQYF. With all but the CDR3 taken from the reference TRBV5-1 and TRBJ2-7 genes, the full variable domain is: KAGVTQTPRYLIKTRGQQVTLSCSPISGHRSVSWYQQTPGQGLQFLFEYFSETQRNKGNFPGRFSGRQFSNSRSEMNVSTLELGDSALYLCASSFDRDYNEQYFGPGTRLTVT.